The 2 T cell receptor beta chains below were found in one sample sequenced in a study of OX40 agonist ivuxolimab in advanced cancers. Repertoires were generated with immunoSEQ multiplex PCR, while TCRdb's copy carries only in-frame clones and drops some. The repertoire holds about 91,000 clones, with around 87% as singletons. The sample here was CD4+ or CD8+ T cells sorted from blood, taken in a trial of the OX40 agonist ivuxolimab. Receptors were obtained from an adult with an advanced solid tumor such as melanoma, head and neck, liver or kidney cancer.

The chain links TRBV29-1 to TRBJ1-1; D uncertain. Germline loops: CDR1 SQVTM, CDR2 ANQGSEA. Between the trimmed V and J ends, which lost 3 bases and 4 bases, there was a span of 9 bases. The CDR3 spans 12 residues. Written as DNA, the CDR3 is TGCAGCGTTGACGGGTTGAGCACTGAAGCTTTCTTT. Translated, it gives CSVDGLSTEAFF.

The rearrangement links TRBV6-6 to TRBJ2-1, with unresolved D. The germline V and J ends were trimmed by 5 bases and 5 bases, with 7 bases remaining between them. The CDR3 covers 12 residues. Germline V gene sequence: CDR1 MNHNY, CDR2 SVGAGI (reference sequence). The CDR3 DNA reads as TGTGCCAGCAGTCGCGTAGACAATGAGCAGTTCTTC. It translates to CASSRVDNEQFF.